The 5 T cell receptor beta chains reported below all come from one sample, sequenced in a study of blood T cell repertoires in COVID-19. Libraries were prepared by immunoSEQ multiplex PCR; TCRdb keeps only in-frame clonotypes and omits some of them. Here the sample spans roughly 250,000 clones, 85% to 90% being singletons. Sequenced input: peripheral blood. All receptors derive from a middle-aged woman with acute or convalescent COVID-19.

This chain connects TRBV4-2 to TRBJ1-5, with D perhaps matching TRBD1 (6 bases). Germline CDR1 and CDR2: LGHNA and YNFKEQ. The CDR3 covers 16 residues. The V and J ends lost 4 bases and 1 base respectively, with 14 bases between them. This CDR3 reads CASSPTQGISNQPQHF. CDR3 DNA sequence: TGTGCCAGCAGCCCCACCCAGGGGATCAGCAATCAGCCCCAGCATTTT.

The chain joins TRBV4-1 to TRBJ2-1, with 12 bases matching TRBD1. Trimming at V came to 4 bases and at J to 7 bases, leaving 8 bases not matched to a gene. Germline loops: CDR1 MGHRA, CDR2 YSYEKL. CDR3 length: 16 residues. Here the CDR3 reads CASSLAGTGGWNEQFF. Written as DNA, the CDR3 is TGCGCCAGCAGCCTCGCCGGGACAGGGGGCTGGAATGAGCAGTTCTTC.

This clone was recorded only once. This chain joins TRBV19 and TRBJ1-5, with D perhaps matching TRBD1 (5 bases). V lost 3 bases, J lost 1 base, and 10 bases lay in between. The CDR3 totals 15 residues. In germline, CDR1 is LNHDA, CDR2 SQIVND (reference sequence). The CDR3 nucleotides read TGTGCCAGTAGTATGGGAGGGGTAAGCAATCAGCCCCAGCATTTT. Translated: CASSMGGVSNQPQHF.

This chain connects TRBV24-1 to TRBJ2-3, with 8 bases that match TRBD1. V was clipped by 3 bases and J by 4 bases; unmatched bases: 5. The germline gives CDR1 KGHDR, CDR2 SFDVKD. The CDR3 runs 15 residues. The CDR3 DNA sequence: TGTGCCACCAGTGATACAGGGGGTCTCGCAGATACGCAGTATTTT. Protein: CATSDTGGLADTQYF.

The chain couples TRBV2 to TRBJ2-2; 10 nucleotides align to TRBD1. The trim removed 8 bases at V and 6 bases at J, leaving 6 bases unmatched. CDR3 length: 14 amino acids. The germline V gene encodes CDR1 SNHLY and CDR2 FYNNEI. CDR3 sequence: CASRDRGSAGELFF. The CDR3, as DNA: TGTGCCAGCCGGGACAGGGGTTCAGCCGGGGAGCTGTTTTTT.